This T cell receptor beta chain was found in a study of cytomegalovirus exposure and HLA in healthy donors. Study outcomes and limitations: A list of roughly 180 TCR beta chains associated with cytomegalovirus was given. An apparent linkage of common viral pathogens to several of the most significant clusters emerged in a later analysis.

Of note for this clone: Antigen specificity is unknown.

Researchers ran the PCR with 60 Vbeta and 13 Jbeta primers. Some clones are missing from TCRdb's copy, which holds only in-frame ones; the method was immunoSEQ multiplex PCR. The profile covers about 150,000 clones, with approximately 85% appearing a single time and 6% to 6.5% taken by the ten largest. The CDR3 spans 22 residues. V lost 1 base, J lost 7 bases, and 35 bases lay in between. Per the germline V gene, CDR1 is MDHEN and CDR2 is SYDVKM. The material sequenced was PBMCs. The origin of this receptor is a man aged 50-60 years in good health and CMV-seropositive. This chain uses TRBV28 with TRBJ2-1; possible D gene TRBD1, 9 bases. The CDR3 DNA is TGTGCCAGCAGTTTATTTGCCCTTCCGACAGGGGGAATCGGGAGGGCCGATAATGAGCAGTTCTTC. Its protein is CASSLFALPTGGIGRADNEQFF. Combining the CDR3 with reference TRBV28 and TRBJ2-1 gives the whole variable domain DVKVTQSSRYLVKRTGEKVFLECVQDMDHENMFWYRQDPGLGLRLIYFSYDVKMKEKGDIPEGYSVSREKKERFSLILESASTNQTSMYLCASSLFALPTGGIGRADNEQFFGPGTRLTVL.